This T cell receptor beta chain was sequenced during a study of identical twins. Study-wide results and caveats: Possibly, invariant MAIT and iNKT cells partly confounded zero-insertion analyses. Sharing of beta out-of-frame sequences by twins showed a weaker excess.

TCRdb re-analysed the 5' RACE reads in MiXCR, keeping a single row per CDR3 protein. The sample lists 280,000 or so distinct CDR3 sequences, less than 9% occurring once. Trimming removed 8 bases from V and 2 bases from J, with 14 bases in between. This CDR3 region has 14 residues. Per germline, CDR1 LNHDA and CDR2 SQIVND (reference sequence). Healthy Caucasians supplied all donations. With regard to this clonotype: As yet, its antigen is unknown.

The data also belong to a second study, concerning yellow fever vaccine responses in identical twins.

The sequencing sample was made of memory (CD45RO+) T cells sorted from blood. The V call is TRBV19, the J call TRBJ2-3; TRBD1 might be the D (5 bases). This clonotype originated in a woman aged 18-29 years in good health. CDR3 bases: TGTGCCAGTGCCCCATTCAGGGTCACAGATACGCAGTATTTT. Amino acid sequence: CASAPFRVTDTQYF.